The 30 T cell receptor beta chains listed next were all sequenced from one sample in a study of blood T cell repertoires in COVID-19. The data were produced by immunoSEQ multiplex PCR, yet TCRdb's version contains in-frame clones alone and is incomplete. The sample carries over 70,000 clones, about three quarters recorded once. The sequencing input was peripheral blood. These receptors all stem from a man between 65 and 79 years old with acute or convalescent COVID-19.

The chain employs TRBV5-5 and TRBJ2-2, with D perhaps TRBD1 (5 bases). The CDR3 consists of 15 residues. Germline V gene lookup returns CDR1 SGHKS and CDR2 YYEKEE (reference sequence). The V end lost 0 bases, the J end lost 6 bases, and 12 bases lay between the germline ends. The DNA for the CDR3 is TGTGCCAGCAGCTTGGGAGCAGGGTCGTCCGGGGAGCTGTTTTTT. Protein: CASSLGAGSSGELFF.

The CDR3 DNA is TGTGCCAGCAGGGCCAGGGGGCCTAATGAAAAACTGTTTTTT. Translating it yields CASRARGPNEKLFF. The V gene is TRBV6-5, the J gene TRBJ1-4, with 8 bases lining up with TRBD1. Trimming took 6 bases from V and 3 from J; bases not matched to a gene: 3. This CDR3 is 14 amino acids long. Germline V CDR1 and CDR2: MNHEY, SVGAGI.

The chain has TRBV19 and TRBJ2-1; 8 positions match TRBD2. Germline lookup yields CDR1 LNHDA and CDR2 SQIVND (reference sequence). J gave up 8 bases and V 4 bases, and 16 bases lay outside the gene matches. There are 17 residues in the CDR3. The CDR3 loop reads CASSTLMGGRNSYEQFF. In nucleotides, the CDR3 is TGTGCCAGTAGTACCTTGATGGGCGGGAGGAATTCTTATGAGCAGTTCTTC.

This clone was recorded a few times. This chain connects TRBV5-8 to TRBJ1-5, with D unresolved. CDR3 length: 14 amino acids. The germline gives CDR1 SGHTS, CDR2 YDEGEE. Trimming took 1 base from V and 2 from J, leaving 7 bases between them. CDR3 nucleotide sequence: TGTGCCAGCAGCTTGAGGAGGGGCAATCAGCCCCAGCATTTT. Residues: CASSLRRGNQPQHF.

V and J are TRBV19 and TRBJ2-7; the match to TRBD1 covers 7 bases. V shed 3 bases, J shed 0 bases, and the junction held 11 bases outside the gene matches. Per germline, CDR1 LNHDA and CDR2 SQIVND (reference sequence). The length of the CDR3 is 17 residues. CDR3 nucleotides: TGTGCCAGTAGTATGCTACCGGGACAGTCCTACTCCTACGAGCAGTACTTC. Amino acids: CASSMLPGQSYSYEQYF. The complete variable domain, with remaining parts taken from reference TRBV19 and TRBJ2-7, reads DGGITQSPKYLFRKEGQNVTLSCEQNLNHDAMYWYRQDPGQGLRLIYYSQIVNDFQKGDIAEGYSVSREKKESFPLTVTSAQKNPTAFYLCASSMLPGQSYSYEQYFGPGTRLTVT.

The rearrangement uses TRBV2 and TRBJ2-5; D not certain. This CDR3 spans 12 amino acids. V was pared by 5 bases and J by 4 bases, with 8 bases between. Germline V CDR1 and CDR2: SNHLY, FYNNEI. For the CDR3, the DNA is TGTGCCAGCAGTAACTGGAGAGAGACCCAGTACTTC. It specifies CASSNWRETQYF.

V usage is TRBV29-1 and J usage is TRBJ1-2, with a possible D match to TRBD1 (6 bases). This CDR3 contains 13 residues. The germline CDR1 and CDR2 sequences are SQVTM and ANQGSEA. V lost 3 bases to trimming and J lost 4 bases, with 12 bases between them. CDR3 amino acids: CSVEDVRGYGYTF. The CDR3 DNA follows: TGCAGCGTTGAGGATGTCAGGGGCTATGGCTACACCTTC.

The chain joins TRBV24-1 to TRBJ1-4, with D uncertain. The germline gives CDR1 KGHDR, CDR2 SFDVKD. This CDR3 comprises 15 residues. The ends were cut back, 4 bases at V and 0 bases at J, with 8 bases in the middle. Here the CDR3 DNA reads TGTGCCACCAGTGAGTCGAGAGCAACTAATGAAAAACTGTTTTTT. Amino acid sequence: CATSESRATNEKLFF.

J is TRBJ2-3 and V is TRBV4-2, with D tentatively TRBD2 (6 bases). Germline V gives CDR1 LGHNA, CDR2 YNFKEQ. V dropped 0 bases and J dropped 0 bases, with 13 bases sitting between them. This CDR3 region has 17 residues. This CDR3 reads CASSQESTSFSTDTQYF. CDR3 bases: TGTGCCAGCAGCCAAGAATCCACTAGCTTTAGCACAGATACGCAGTATTTT.

CDR3 nucleotide sequence: TGTGCCAGCCAGGGGCAGTCTAATGAAAAACTGTTTTTT. Translation: CASQGQSNEKLFF. This sequence joins TRBV6-5 and TRBJ1-4; D is perhaps TRBD1 (6 bases). V was shortened by 8 bases and J by 3 bases, with 10 bases between the two germline ends. Germline assignment: CDR1 MNHEY and CDR2 SVGAGI. The CDR3 has 13 amino acids.

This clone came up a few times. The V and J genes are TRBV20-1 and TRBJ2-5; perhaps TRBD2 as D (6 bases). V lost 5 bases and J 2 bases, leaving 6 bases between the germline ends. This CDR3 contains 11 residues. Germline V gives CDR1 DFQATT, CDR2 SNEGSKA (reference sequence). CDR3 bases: TGCAGTGCTCGGGAGCAAGAGACCCAGTACTTC. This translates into CSAREQETQYF.

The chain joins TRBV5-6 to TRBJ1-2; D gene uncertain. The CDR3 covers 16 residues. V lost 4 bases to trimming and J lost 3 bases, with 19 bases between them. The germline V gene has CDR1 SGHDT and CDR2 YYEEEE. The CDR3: CASSPAGYLPHYGYTF. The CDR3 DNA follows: TGTGCCAGCAGCCCGGCAGGCTACTTACCACACTATGGCTACACCTTC. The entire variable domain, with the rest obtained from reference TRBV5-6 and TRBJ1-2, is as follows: DAGVTQSPTHLIKTRGQQVTLRCSPKSGHDTVSWYQQALGQGPQFIFQYYEEEERQRGNFPDRFSGHQFPNYSSELNVNALLLGDSALYLCASSPAGYLPHYGYTFGSGTRLTVV.

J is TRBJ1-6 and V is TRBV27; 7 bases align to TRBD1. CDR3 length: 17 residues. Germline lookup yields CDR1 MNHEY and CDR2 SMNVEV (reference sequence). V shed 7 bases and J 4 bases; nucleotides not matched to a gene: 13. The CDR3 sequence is CASNFTGALYYNSPLHF. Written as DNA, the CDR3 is TGTGCCAGCAATTTTACAGGGGCCCTCTATTATAATTCACCCCTCCACTTT.

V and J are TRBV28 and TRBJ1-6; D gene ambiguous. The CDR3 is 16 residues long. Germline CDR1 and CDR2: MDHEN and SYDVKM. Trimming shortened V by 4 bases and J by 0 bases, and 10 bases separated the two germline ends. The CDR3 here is CASSSLGSSYNSPLHF. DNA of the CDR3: TGTGCCAGCAGTTCCCTGGGGAGCTCCTATAATTCACCCCTCCACTTT.

The CDR3 reads CASSVGTAGANQPQHF. In DNA, the CDR3 is TGTGCCAGCAGTGTAGGAACGGCTGGAGCAAATCAGCCCCAGCATTTT. The chain combines TRBV6-1 with TRBJ1-5; D ambiguous. This CDR3 spans 16 amino acids. Trimming stripped 4 bases from V and 4 bases from J, with 17 bases between. In germline, CDR1 is MNHNS, CDR2 SASEGT.

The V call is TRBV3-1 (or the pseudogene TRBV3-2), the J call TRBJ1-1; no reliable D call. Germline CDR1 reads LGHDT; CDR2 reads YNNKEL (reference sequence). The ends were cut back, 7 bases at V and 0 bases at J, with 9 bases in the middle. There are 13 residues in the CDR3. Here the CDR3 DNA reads TGTGCCAGCATCGGTAGAGTGAACACTGAAGCTTTCTTT. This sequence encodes CASIGRVNTEAFF.

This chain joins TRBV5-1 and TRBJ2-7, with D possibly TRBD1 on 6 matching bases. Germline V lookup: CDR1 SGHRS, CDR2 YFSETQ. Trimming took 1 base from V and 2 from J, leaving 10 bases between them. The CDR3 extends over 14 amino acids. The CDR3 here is CASSLNQGPYEQYF. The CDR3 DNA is TGCGCCAGCAGCTTGAACCAGGGGCCCTACGAGCAGTACTTC. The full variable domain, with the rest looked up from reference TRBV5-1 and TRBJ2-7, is KAGVTQTPRYLIKTRGQQVTLSCSPISGHRSVSWYQQTPGQGLQFLFEYFSETQRNKGNFPGRFSGRQFSNSRSEMNVSTLELGDSALYLCASSLNQGPYEQYFGPGTRLTVT.

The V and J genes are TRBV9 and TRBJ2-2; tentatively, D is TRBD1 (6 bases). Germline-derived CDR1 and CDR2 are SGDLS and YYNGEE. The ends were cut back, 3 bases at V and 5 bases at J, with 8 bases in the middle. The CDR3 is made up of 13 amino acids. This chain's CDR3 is CASSATGTGELFF. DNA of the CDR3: TGTGCCAGCAGCGCAACAGGGACCGGGGAGCTGTTTTTT.

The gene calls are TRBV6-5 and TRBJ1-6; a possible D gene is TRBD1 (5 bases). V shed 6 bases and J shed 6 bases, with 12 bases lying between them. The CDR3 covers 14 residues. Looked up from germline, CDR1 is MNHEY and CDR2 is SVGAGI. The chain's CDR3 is CASRGGVSNSPLHF. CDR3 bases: TGTGCCAGCAGGGGGGGGGTAAGTAATTCACCCCTCCACTTT.

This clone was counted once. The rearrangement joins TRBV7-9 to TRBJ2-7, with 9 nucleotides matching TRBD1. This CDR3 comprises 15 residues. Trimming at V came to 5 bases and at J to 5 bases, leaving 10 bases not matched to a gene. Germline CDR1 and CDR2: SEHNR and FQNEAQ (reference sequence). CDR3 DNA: TGTGCCAGCAGCCCAGAGTACAGGGGGCCCAACGAGCAGTACTTC. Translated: CASSPEYRGPNEQYF.

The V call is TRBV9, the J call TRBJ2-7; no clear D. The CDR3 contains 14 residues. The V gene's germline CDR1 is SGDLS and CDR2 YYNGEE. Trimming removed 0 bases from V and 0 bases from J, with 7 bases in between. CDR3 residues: CASSVGASSYEQYF. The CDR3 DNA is TGTGCCAGCAGCGTAGGGGCCAGCTCCTACGAGCAGTACTTC.

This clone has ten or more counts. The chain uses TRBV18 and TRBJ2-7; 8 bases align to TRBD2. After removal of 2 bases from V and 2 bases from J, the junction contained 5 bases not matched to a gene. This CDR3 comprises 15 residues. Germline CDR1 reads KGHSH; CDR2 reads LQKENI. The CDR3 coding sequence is TGTGCCAGCTCACCAGCGGGGGGAGAAACCTACGAGCAGTACGTC. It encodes CASSPAGGETYEQYV.

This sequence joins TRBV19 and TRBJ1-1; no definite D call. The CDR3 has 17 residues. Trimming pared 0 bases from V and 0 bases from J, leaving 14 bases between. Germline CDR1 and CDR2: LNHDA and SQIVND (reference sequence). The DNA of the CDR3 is TGTGCCAGTAGTATAGATCCCCGGGGAGGGCTGAACACTGAAGCTTTCTTT. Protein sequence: CASSIDPRGGLNTEAFF.

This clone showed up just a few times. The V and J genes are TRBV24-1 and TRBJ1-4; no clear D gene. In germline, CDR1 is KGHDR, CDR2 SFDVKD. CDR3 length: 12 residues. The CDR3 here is CAQWCRGEKLFF. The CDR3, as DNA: TGTGCTCAGTGGTGCCGAGGAGAAAAACTGTTTTTT.

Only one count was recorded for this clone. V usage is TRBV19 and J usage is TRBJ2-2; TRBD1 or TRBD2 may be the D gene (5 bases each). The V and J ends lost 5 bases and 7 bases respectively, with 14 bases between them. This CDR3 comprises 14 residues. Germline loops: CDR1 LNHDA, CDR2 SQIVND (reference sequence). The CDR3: CASSVGVGGGELFF. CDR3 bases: TGTGCCAGTAGTGTAGGGGTAGGAGGCGGGGAGCTGTTTTTT. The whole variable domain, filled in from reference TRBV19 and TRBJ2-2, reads DGGITQSPKYLFRKEGQNVTLSCEQNLNHDAMYWYRQDPGQGLRLIYYSQIVNDFQKGDIAEGYSVSREKKESFPLTVTSAQKNPTAFYLCASSVGVGGGELFFGEGSRLTVL.

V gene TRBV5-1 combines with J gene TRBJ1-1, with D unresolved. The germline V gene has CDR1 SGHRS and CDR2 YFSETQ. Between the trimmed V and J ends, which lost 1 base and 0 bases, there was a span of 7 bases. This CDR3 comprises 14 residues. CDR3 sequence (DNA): TGCGCCAGCAGCTTGATTCCTATGAACACTGAAGCTTTCTTT. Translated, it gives CASSLIPMNTEAFF.

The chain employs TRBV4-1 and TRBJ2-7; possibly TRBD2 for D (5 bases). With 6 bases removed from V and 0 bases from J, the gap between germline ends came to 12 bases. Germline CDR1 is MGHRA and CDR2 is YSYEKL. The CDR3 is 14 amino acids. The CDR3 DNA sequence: TGCGCCAGCAGTTACGGACTGGACTCCTACGAGCAGTACTTC. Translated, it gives CASSYGLDSYEQYF.

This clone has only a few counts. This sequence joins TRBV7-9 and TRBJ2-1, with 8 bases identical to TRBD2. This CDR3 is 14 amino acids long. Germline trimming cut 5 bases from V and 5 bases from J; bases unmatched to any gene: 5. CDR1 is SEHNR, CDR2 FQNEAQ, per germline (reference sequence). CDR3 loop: CASSPVLADNEQFF. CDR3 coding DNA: TGTGCCAGCAGCCCCGTACTAGCGGACAATGAGCAGTTCTTC.

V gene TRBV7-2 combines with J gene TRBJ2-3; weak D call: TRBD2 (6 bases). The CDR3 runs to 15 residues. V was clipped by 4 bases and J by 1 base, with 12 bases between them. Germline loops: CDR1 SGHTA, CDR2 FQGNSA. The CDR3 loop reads CASSSGLIGTDTQYF. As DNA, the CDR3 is TGTGCCAGCAGCTCGGGACTGATTGGCACAGATACGCAGTATTTT. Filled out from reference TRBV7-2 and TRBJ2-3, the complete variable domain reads GAGVSQSPSNKVTEKGKDVELRCDPISGHTALYWYRQSLGQGLEFLIYFQGNSAPDKSGLPSDRFSAERTGGSVSTLTIQRTQQEDSAVYLCASSSGLIGTDTQYFGPGTRLTVL.

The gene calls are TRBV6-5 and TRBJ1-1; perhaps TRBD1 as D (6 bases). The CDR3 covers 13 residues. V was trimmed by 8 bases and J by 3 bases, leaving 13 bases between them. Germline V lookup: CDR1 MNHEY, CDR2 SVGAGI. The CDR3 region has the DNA TGTGCCAGCCTGAGACAGGTACACACTGAAGCTTTCTTT. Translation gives CASLRQVHTEAFF.